This paragraph covers one TCR beta chain sequence. This clonotype was seen only a few times. Its specific antigen is unknown. Base qualities are not provided; no much larger clone lies one nucleotide away. This sample was included in a study of T cell repertoires in cytomegalovirus infection (dated by TCRdb to the late 2010s). Looking at the study overall: The peptide stimulations were aimed at well-studied HLA-B-restricted epitopes as well as recently identified HLA-C-restricted CMV epitopes, whose presentation resists viral immunomodulation. The HLA type of each donor mattered for the analysis, because public TCR beta signatures pointed to carriage of CMV infection along with the matching HLA type. The full study reports these points: In the ex vivo response, HLA-C-restricted CMV-specific TCR beta clonotypes were dominant, and in two of eight donors the single most frequent clonotype came from this HLA-C-restricted group. Carriers of CMV infection plus the relevant HLA type were discriminated by the cumulative frequency of public TCR beta family members in the study cohort and in an independent 352-donor cohort.

The intended sense of this specimen's treatment or condition label: in vitro stimulation with specific CMV peptide epitopes to enrich CMV-specific T cells. CDR3 length: 14 amino acids, cysteine to phenylalanine. Here the CDR3 DNA is all that survives: 42 bases in frame from base 1. Sequences MNHEY (CDR1) and SMNVEV (CDR2) are obtained from the germline V gene (reference sequence). The germline V and J ends show losses of 5 bases and 3 bases respectively, and no gene match explains 3 bases of the junction. TCRdb lists the instrument as Illumina HiSeq 1500. TCRdb took the public reads, trimmed them with fastp at Q25, ran MiXCR for clone calling and kept in-frame beta chains. Merged by CDR3 protein, the rows form single entries marked with the most common genes and DNA. The table for this sample lists about 340,000 distinct CDR3 sequences; 25% to 35% of them were counted only once. The ten largest clonotypes hold around 20% of the sample.

This receptor was taken from a human donor in good health (CMV status not recorded). Some clones in this sample may be carry-over from other donors' samples. The sequence is built from TRBV27 and TRBJ2-1, with 8 bases matching TRBD2. Sample: cultured PBMCs, taken from culture after CMV antigen stimulation. The DNA is TGTGCCAGCAGTAAAGCGGGAGACTACAATGAGCAGTTCTTC. It encodes CASSKAGDYNEQFF.